This T cell receptor (beta chain) was captured in a study of blood T cell repertoires in COVID-19. Study context: There were acute and convalescent COVID-19 samples, and they came from the United States, Italy and Spain. PBMCs, B-cell-depleted T cells, or T cells were the source of the cDNA or gDNA that made up the material.

The repertoire was sequenced with immunoSEQ multiplex PCR; TCRdb's copy has only in-frame clones and lacks some. This table has just over 90,000 clones, 85% to 90% appearing once. Trimming removed 4 bases at V and 0 bases at J, with 10 bases between. The CDR3 loop spans 14 amino acids. The germline V gene encodes CDR1 GTSNPN and CDR2 SVGIG (reference sequence). The sample comprised peripheral blood. The chain joins TRBV30 to TRBJ1-3, with a weak D call TRBD1 (5 bases). This sequence was found in a human donor with active COVID-19. The donor label of this sample is uncertain. For the CDR3, the DNA is TGTGCCTGGACCCAGGGTTACTCTGGAAACACCATATATTTT. Protein product: CAWTQGYSGNTIYF.